This note documents a single T cell receptor (beta chain) sequence. Its antigen is still unknown. One end of the junction fails to match germline, which may point to a read error. This entry is derived from a study of T cell repertoires in cytomegalovirus infection. Whole-study context: The public TCR beta signatures pointed to both CMV infection and matching HLA type.

CDR3 length: 13 residues. The germline CDR1 and CDR2 sequences are SGHVS and FNYEAQ. One entry per CDR3 protein, called by TCRdb with MiXCR from the reads. The sample lists hundreds of thousands of distinct CDR3 sequences; about 30% were seen once. Sequenced material: cultured CD8+ T cells from PBMCs, taken from culture after CMV antigen stimulation. This sequence joins TRBV7-6 and TRBJ2-3; D not certain. The end of the DNA is better explained by TRBJ1-5, so the J call may be wrong. The receptor's source is a human donor in good health (CMV status not recorded). Some clones in this sample may be carry-over from other donors' samples. CDR3 DNA: TGTGCTAGCAGCCGCGGAATCACAGATACGCAGCATTTT. Translating it yields CASSRGITDTQHF.